The clone carrying this T cell receptor (beta chain) was seen only once. The sample comes from a study of T cells in Graves' hyperthyroidism and ophthalmopathy. Trimming cost V 6 bases and J 6 bases; bases outside gene matches: 9. The CDR3 runs to 15 residues. Amplified TCR beta CDR3 regions derived from RNA transcripts. TCR CDR3 underwent first-round RT-PCR with the HTBI primer set. TCRdb called the multiplex PCR reads again in MiXCR, with one record for every CDR3 protein. The sample records around 300,000 distinct CDR3 sequences, over 11% being singletons. The sample taken for sequencing was blood. The chain uses TRBV12-3 or TRBV12-4 and TRBJ2-1, with 9 bases that match TRBD1. The origin of this receptor is a woman aged 25-40 years with Graves' hyperthyroidism. The CDR3 loop is CASSTLPDRGNEQFF. The CDR3 region has the DNA TGTGCCAGCAGCACACTCCCGGACAGGGGCAATGAGCAGTTCTTC.